This entry lists 24 T cell receptor beta chains sequenced from one sample in a study of T cell changes during pregnancy in multiple sclerosis (dated by TCRdb to the late 2010s). The library was made by the immunoSEQ multiplex PCR assay. This immuneACCESS table, as held by TCRdb, lists in-frame sequences with V and J called but not all clones. Of the missing ones, under half trace to an unresolved V gene in checked studies; the others have no known cause. This sample gives 80,000 to 130,000 clones in total; roughly 93% of them show up just once. The top ten hold about 0.9% of the sample. The material was peripheral blood, obtained before pregnancy. These TCRs come from a female donor with multiple sclerosis, enrolled in a pregnancy study.

J is TRBJ2-4 and V is TRBV19; D call uncertain. Germline CDR1 LNHDA, CDR2 SQIVND (reference sequence). The length of the CDR3 is 17 residues. V was shortened by 1 base and J by 0 bases, with 13 bases between the two germline ends. CDR3 sequence (DNA): TGTGCCAGTAGTATAGTAGTTGCCCGAAGAGCCAAAAACATTCAGTACTTC. It encodes CASSIVVARRAKNIQYF.

This chain uses TRBV9 with TRBJ2-5; TRBD2 is a possible D gene (6 bases). Germline values: CDR1 SGDLS, CDR2 YYNGEE. The CDR3 is 14 residues long. Trimming took 0 bases from V and 3 from J, leaving 9 bases between them. The CDR3 DNA is TGTGCCAGCAGCGTAGACCCTAGCGAAGAGACCCAGTACTTC. It encodes CASSVDPSEETQYF.

The rearrangement joins TRBV6-1 to TRBJ1-2; D is unresolved. The CDR3 loop spans 13 amino acids. Per germline, CDR1 MNHNS and CDR2 SASEGT. The ends were cut back, 6 bases at V and 4 bases at J, with 12 bases in the middle. CDR3 nucleotides: TGTGCCAGCAGACATCAGGTGGCCTATGGCTACACCTTC. Translated, it gives CASRHQVAYGYTF.

The chain couples TRBV5-4 to TRBJ2-3; 9 bases line up with TRBD2. Looked up from germline, CDR1 is SGHNT and CDR2 is YYREEE (reference sequence). The CDR3 length is 15 residues. Germline trimming cut 4 bases from V and 3 bases from J; bases unmatched to any gene: 6. CDR3 residues: CASSARLAGTDTQYF. For the CDR3, the DNA is TGTGCCAGCAGCGCTAGGCTAGCGGGGACAGATACGCAGTATTTT.

The chain employs TRBV7-3 and TRBJ2-7; possibly TRBD2 for D (6 bases). Trimming removed 2 bases from V and 4 bases from J, with 18 bases in between. The CDR3 is 16 amino acids. Looked up from germline, CDR1 is SGHTA and CDR2 is FQGTGA. CDR3 nucleotides: TGTGCCAGCAGCTTACTCGGGAGAGCCGCTATGTACGAGCAGTACTTC. Amino acids: CASSLLGRAAMYEQYF.

This clone was observed once. The rearrangement joins TRBV2 to TRBJ2-7; tentative D call: TRBD1 (6 bases). The V end was cut by 4 bases, the J end by 2 bases, with 9 bases between. CDR1 is SNHLY and CDR2 is FYNNEI in the germline V gene. The CDR3 extends over 13 amino acids. The CDR3 sequence is CASSAGQTYEQYF. CDR3 coding DNA: TGTGCCAGCAGTGCCGGACAGACCTACGAGCAGTACTTC.

This clone was recorded once. The genes are TRBV11-2 and TRBJ2-6; the match to TRBD1 covers 10 bases. The CDR3 loop spans 18 amino acids. Germline assignment: CDR1 SGHAT and CDR2 FQNNGV. With 3 bases clipped from V and 3 bases from J, the junction kept 8 bases outside the gene matches. CDR3 DNA sequence: TGTGCCAGCAGCTTGACAGGGGGCCCCCTTGGTGGGGCCAACGTCCTGACTTTC. Its protein is CASSLTGGPLGGANVLTF.

The V gene is TRBV28, the J gene TRBJ2-1; 14 bases align to TRBD2. Germline V gene sequence: CDR1 MDHEN, CDR2 SYDVKM. The junction had 9 bases not matched to a gene; V was cut back by 7 bases and J by 7 bases. This CDR3 contains 16 residues. CDR3 bases: TGTGCCAGCAACCTCCCGGGACTAGCGGGAGTTAATGAGCAGTTCTTC. Protein: CASNLPGLAGVNEQFF.

The rearrangement joins TRBV6-4 to TRBJ2-2; 10 nucleotides agree with TRBD1. The CDR3 has 19 residues. J gave up 1 base and V 2 bases, and 10 bases lay outside the gene matches. CDR1 is MRHNA, CDR2 SNTAGT, per germline. The CDR3 DNA reads TGTGCCAGCAGTGACCATCAGATGGGGACAGGGGTGAACACCGGGGAGCTGTTTTTT. Translating gives CASSDHQMGTGVNTGELFF.

The rearrangement uses TRBV6-5 and TRBJ2-3; TRBD2 is a possible D gene (5 bases). The CDR3 extends over 13 amino acids. The V end was cut by 5 bases, the J end by 2 bases, with 8 bases between. Looked up from germline, CDR1 is MNHEY and CDR2 is SVGAGI. The CDR3 DNA is TGTGCCAGCAGTCGGGATTACACAGATACGCAGTATTTT. Translating gives CASSRDYTDTQYF.

The chain links TRBV6-4 to TRBJ2-7; D remains ambiguous. Germline CDR1 reads MRHNA; CDR2 reads SNTAGT. Trimming cost V 10 bases and J 3 bases, with 13 bases left between them. This CDR3 has 12 amino acids. This chain's CDR3 is CANETELYEQYF. CDR3 coding DNA: TGTGCCAACGAGACTGAACTCTACGAGCAGTACTTC.

V and J are TRBV5-1 and TRBJ2-3; D perhaps matches TRBD1 (6 bases). There are 15 residues in the CDR3. CDR1 is SGHRS, CDR2 YFSETQ, per germline. With 1 base removed from V and 1 base from J, the gap between germline ends came to 10 bases. As DNA, the CDR3 is TGCGCCAGCAGCTTGACGGCAGGGGGCACAGATACGCAGTATTTT. This encodes CASSLTAGGTDTQYF.

This chain joins TRBV27 and TRBJ1-5; possibly TRBD1 for D (6 bases). Germline V gene lookup returns CDR1 MNHEY and CDR2 SMNVEV (reference sequence). The CDR3 is 14 residues long. V gave up 4 bases and J gave up 2 bases, with 9 bases separating them. Here the CDR3 DNA reads TGTGCCAGCAGTTCTGGACAGCGCAATCAGCCCCAGCATTTT. It specifies CASSSGQRNQPQHF.

The CDR3 DNA is TGTGCCAGCAGTGAAGTGCGGGGGACCGAAGCTTTCTTT. Protein product: CASSEVRGTEAFF. The gene calls are TRBV6-1 and TRBJ1-1; a weak D match, TRBD1 (5 bases). The CDR3 runs 13 residues. Germline V lookup: CDR1 MNHNS, CDR2 SASEGT. Trimming cost V 1 base and J 8 bases, with 11 bases left between them.

The chain carries TRBV2 and TRBJ2-2; 7 bases match TRBD2. The ends lost 6 bases at V and 7 bases at J; junction bases unmatched: 8. The germline CDR1 and CDR2 sequences are SNHLY and FYNNEI. The CDR3 totals 14 residues. The CDR3 here is CASSVGRGDGELFF. Written as DNA, the CDR3 is TGTGCCAGCAGCGTGGGCCGGGGGGACGGGGAGCTGTTTTTT.

The J gene is TRBJ1-1, the V gene TRBV10-3; the match to TRBD1 covers 8 bases. The CDR3 totals 16 residues. The trim removed 6 bases at V and 1 base at J, leaving 10 bases unmatched. Germline V CDR1 and CDR2: ENHRY, SYGVKD. The CDR3, as DNA: TGTGCCATCAGATGGGCCCTGACAGGGGCGAACACTGAAGCTTTCTTT. Protein sequence: CAIRWALTGANTEAFF.

V usage is TRBV4-3 and J usage is TRBJ2-7; D is perhaps TRBD1 (6 bases). The CDR3 is made up of 15 amino acids. With 0 bases removed from V and 1 base from J, the gap between germline ends came to 10 bases. Germline CDR1 LGHNA, CDR2 YSLEER. CDR3: CASSQEARGSYEQYF. The CDR3 bases are TGCGCCAGCAGCCAAGAGGCCAGGGGTTCCTACGAGCAGTACTTC.

This sequence joins TRBV7-9 and TRBJ1-3, with D possibly matching TRBD1 (6 bases). From germline, CDR1 is SEHNR and CDR2 FQNEAQ (reference sequence). The ends were cut back, 5 bases at V and 5 bases at J, with 16 bases in the middle. The CDR3 totals 15 residues. The CDR3 reads CASSPNGQSRNTIYF. As DNA, the CDR3 is TGTGCCAGCAGCCCGAACGGACAGAGCCGAAACACCATATATTTT.

V is TRBV18 and J is TRBJ2-7; a possible D gene is TRBD1 (6 bases). V lost 8 bases to trimming and J lost 7 bases, with 24 bases between them. This CDR3 region has 15 residues. CDR1 is KGHSH and CDR2 is LQKENI in the germline V gene. The CDR3 loop reads CASRPDSAFPGEQYF. DNA of the CDR3: TGTGCCAGCAGGCCGGACAGTGCTTTCCCTGGGGAGCAGTACTTC.

The chain carries TRBV9 and TRBJ2-7; D remains unclear. V gave up 4 bases and J gave up 5 bases, with 10 bases separating them. Germline CDR1 and CDR2: SGDLS and YYNGEE. The CDR3 consists of 12 residues. CDR3 in amino acids: CASSSRSDEQYF. CDR3 bases: TGTGCCAGCAGCTCGAGGTCCGACGAGCAGTACTTC.

The CDR3 sequence: CAWSVGGLDRETQYF. The CDR3 coding sequence is TGTGCCTGGAGCGTCGGTGGGCTTGATCGGGAGACCCAGTACTTC. The chain employs TRBV30 and TRBJ2-5, with no clear D. Per germline, CDR1 GTSNPN and CDR2 SVGIG (reference sequence). The CDR3 runs 15 residues. Trimming shortened V by 3 bases and J by 5 bases, and 19 bases separated the two germline ends.

CDR3 amino acids: CASSLTSGTYNEQFF. In DNA, the CDR3 is TGCGCCAGCAGCTTAACTAGCGGGACCTACAATGAGCAGTTCTTC. The rearrangement joins TRBV10-2 to TRBJ2-1; TRBD2 agrees at 10 bases. Trimming cost V 6 bases and J 2 bases; bases outside gene matches: 4. Per the germline V gene, CDR1 is WSHSY and CDR2 is SAAADI. The CDR3 runs to 15 residues.

Only one count was recorded for this clone. V gene TRBV7-8 combines with J gene TRBJ2-7, with 8 bases fitting TRBD2. The CDR3 covers 16 residues. Unmatched junction bases numbered 6, after V lost 2 bases and J lost 0 bases. Germline V gene sequence: CDR1 SGHVS, CDR2 FQNEAQ. The CDR3 region has the DNA TGTGCCAGCAGCTTATATTTTGGGACTAGCTCCTACGAGCAGTACTTC. This sequence encodes CASSLYFGTSSYEQYF.

V usage is TRBV28 and J usage is TRBJ2-7; D is undetermined. Trimming took off 2 bases at V and 6 bases at J, with 8 bases between the two ends. In germline, CDR1 is MDHEN, CDR2 SYDVKM. The CDR3 length is 12 residues. The CDR3 region is CASSLRLTEQYF. The CDR3 DNA reads as TGTGCCAGCAGTTTACGACTGACCGAGCAGTACTTC.